One and the same sample provided the 14 T cell receptor beta chains below, sequenced in a study of early T cells in non-severe SARS-CoV-2 infection. TCRdb itself ran the 5' RACE reads through MiXCR, one entry per CDR3 protein. The sample lists around 80,000 distinct CDR3 sequences, over 9.5% occurring once. The sequenced sample was whole blood, obtained at baseline. The source of these receptors is an adult who was a healthcare worker with PCR-confirmed SARS-CoV-2 infection or an uninfected control (not recorded which).

This clonotype was counted only a few times. V is TRBV4-2 and J is TRBJ2-3; no firm D call. The CDR3 length is 17 residues. Trimming cost V 1 base and J 0 bases, with 14 bases left between them. Per the germline V gene, CDR1 is LGHNA and CDR2 is YNFKEQ. The CDR3 bases are TGTGCCAGCAGCCAAGGGAAAGGGCCGCCTAGCACAGATACGCAGTATTTT. Translation: CASSQGKGPPSTDTQYF.

In this sample, this clonotype turned up a few times. The chain has TRBV5-8 and TRBJ2-1; D may be TRBD2 (5 bases). With 1 base removed from V and 9 bases from J, the gap between germline ends came to 14 bases. In germline, CDR1 is SGHTS, CDR2 YDEGEE. This CDR3 contains 14 residues. The CDR3: CASSLIGGRSEQFF. The CDR3 DNA reads TGTGCCAGCAGCTTGATAGGAGGACGCAGTGAGCAGTTCTTC.

The chain recombines TRBV28 with TRBJ2-3; 7 bases match TRBD2. The germline gives CDR1 MDHEN, CDR2 SYDVKM. This CDR3 region has 14 residues. V was pared by 6 bases and J by 2 bases, with 5 bases of the junction left unmatched. As DNA, the CDR3 is TGTGCCAGCAGATCCAGCGGGGTCACAGATACGCAGTATTTT. Amino acids: CASRSSGVTDTQYF.

This clonotype was observed at least ten times. The chain couples TRBV3-1 to TRBJ2-1; no reliable D call. The CDR3 extends over 15 amino acids. Per germline, CDR1 LGHDT and CDR2 YNNKEL (reference sequence). V lost 4 bases and J lost 6, with 16 bases in between. The DNA of the CDR3 is TGTGCCAGCAGCCCGCTCCGAGCTACCCCCAATGAGCAGTTCTTC. Protein: CASSPLRATPNEQFF.

This clonotype was recorded a few times. This CDR3 is CSVGPHRGGGRGEQYF. CDR3 nucleotides: TGCAGCGTTGGACCTCATCGGGGGGGTGGCCGAGGCGAGCAGTACTTC. The chain employs TRBV29-1 and TRBJ2-7; 8 bases line up with TRBD2. Germline values: CDR1 SQVTM, CDR2 ANQGSEA. This CDR3 contains 16 residues. J gave up 6 bases and V 4 bases, and 17 bases lay outside the gene matches.

The rearrangement joins TRBV29-1 to TRBJ2-7; 9 bases line up with TRBD1. V dropped 5 bases and J dropped 6; count of bases not matched to a gene: 14. The CDR3 sequence is 15 residues long. Germline V gene data show CDR1 as SQVTM and CDR2 as ANQGSEA. The CDR3 here is CSVSPPGTGFREQYF. DNA of the CDR3: TGCAGCGTTTCGCCACCCGGGACAGGGTTCCGCGAGCAGTACTTC.

This chain links TRBV30 with TRBJ2-1; no firm D call. This CDR3 region has 12 residues. The V gene lost 1 base and the J gene lost 6 bases, with 7 bases spanning the gap. Germline V gene sequence: CDR1 GTSNPN, CDR2 SVGIG (reference sequence). In nucleotides, the CDR3 is TGTGCCTGGAGTGCCCTAGGCAATGAGCAGTTCTTC. Its translation: CAWSALGNEQFF.

This chain connects TRBV6-1 to TRBJ2-7, with no clear D. Trimming cost V 6 bases and J 3 bases, with 3 bases left between them. The CDR3 spans 10 residues. Looked up from germline, CDR1 is MNHNS and CDR2 is SASEGT. CDR3 in amino acids: CASRNYEQYF. The CDR3, as DNA: TGTGCCAGCAGGAACTACGAGCAGTACTTC.

The genes are TRBV6-5 and TRBJ2-7; 7 bases agree with TRBD1. Germline V gene data show CDR1 as MNHEY and CDR2 as SVGAGI. The J segment lost 4 bases and the V segment lost 2 bases, leaving 11 bases of the junction unmatched. The CDR3 has 16 residues. DNA for the CDR3: TGTGCCAGCAGTTACCGGCCGGGGACAGCCAGTTACGAGCAGTACTTC. This translates into CASSYRPGTASYEQYF.

In this sample, this clonotype turned up once. As DNA, the CDR3 is TGTGCCAGCAGCACCGGGACTAGTACAGATACGCAGTATTTT. It translates to CASSTGTSTDTQYF. The chain has TRBV5-4 and TRBJ2-3, with TRBD2 matching over 8 bases. With 4 bases clipped from V and 3 bases from J, the junction kept 4 bases outside the gene matches. CDR3 size: 14 residues. CDR1 SGHNT and CDR2 YYREEE come from the germline V gene (reference sequence).

Ten or more counts support this clonotype. This sequence joins TRBV6-6 and TRBJ1-5; no firm D call. The CDR3 has 14 amino acids. The V gene lost 6 bases and the J gene lost 7 bases, with 16 bases spanning the gap. Germline V gene lookup returns CDR1 MNHNY and CDR2 SVGAGI (reference sequence). The DNA for the CDR3 is TGTGCCAGCAGCGAACAGCGCTCGAGGCAGCCCCAGCATTTT. Translated: CASSEQRSRQPQHF.

This clonotype was recorded a few times. The V call is TRBV3-1, the J call TRBJ2-7; D might be TRBD2 (6 bases). The germline V gene has CDR1 LGHDT and CDR2 YNNKEL (reference sequence). V was clipped by 4 bases and J by 5 bases, with 12 bases between them. This CDR3 contains 13 residues. In DNA, the CDR3 is TGTGCCAGCAGCCGACTAGGCGGAAACGAGCAGTACTTC. It translates to CASSRLGGNEQYF.

The table lists this clonotype with a few counts. V gene TRBV6-2 or TRBV6-3 combines with J gene TRBJ2-7; 9 nucleotides line up with TRBD2. The J segment lost 0 bases and the V segment lost 8 bases, leaving 8 bases of the junction unmatched. CDR3 length: 15 amino acids. Germline V gene lookup returns CDR1 MNHEY and CDR2 SVGEGT. CDR3 sequence reads: CASLTTSGSSYEQYF. The CDR3 nucleotides read TGTGCCAGCCTGACGACTAGCGGCAGCTCCTACGAGCAGTACTTC.

The rearrangement joins TRBV28 to TRBJ2-3, with a tentative D call TRBD2 (5 bases). CDR1 is MDHEN, CDR2 SYDVKM, per germline. The germline V and J ends were trimmed by 5 bases and 7 bases, with 13 bases remaining between them. The CDR3 runs to 13 residues. This CDR3 is CASSTLGLNTQYF. The CDR3 region has the DNA TGTGCCAGCAGTACCCTAGGACTTAATACGCAGTATTTT.